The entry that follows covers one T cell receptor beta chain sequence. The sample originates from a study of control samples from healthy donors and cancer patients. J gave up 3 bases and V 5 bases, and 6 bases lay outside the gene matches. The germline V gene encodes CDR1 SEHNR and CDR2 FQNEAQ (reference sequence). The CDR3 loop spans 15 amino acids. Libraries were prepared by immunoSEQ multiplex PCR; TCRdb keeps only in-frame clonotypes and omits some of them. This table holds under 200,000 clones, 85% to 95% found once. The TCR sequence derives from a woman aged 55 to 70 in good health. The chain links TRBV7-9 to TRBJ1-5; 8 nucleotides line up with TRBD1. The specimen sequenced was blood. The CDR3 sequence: CASSLQGGINQPQHF. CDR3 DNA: TGTGCCAGCAGCCTACAGGGGGGAATCAATCAGCCCCAGCATTTT. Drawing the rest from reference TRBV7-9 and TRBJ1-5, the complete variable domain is DTGVSQNPRHKITKRGQNVTFRCDPISEHNRLYWYRQTLGQGPEFLTYFQNEAQLEKSRLLSDRFSAERPKGSFSTLEIQRTEQGDSAMYLCASSLQGGINQPQHFGDGTRLSIL.